The entry that follows covers one TCR beta chain sequence. This specimen comes from a study of shared clonotypes between healthy human individuals. The assay was immunoSEQ multiplex PCR, and TCRdb's table has in-frame clones only and misses some. The sample has millions of clones, approximately 94% seen once. Germline values: CDR1 MNHNS, CDR2 SASEGT. V was clipped by 3 bases and J by 5 bases, with 10 bases between them. This CDR3 has 13 amino acids. This receptor was identified in a man aged 18 to 29 in good health. The chain carries TRBV6-1 and TRBJ1-2; D call uncertain. Source material: naive CD4+ T cells sorted from blood. Sample subset: CD45RA+ positively selected. CDR3 protein: CASSERVLYGYTF. CDR3 sequence (DNA): TGTGCCAGCAGTGAGCGGGTACTTTATGGCTACACCTTC.